This TCR beta chain was sequenced in a study of shared clonotypes between healthy human individuals (dated by TCRdb to the early 2020s). For the wider study: The cohort comprised two women and three men aged 18 to 49 years. For each donor, three plates each were used for CD4 naive and CD4 memory, two plates were used for CD8 naive, and one plate was used for CD8 memory. Blood TCR repertoires of a handful of healthy adults were deeply sequenced to estimate repertoire size and the extent of clonotype sharing between individuals. To increase sequencing depth and limit assay-specific biases, different laboratories used diverse techniques to prepare libraries and sequence TCR repertoires. Between about 0.8 and 9 billion PBMCs per donor were obtained by leukapheresis. General findings and caveats noted by the study authors: Rarefaction of sorted-subset datasets indicated incomplete sequencing despite the large sequencing depth. Sampling was restricted to blood, and TCR repertoires in tissues likely differ from the TCR repertoires found in blood. When several donors were compared, the shared fraction of clonotypes was about 5% for naive CD4, less than 4% for naive CD8, 2% to 2.5% for memory CD4, and less than 0.45% for memory CD8. Pairwise subsampling indicated that sequencing depth was expected to affect the degree of clonotype sharing among donors. Compared with non-shared clonotypes, clonotypes shared by all four sorted-subset donors had higher generation probabilities. The small number of donors limited the genetic and exposure-history diversity represented. Naive subsets generally had larger estimated clonotype richness than memory subsets did.

TCR CDR3 regions were amplified from genomic DNA by multiplex PCR using the deep immunoSEQ assay. Extracted genomic DNA from each cell subset was spread evenly across all wells of several immunoSEQ 96-well plates, with each plate serving as a replicate. For sorted subsets, each replicate PCR was loaded with 150 to 250 ng genomic DNA, equivalent to 25,000 to 30,000 T cell genomes. The purified libraries were quantified using a Qubit 3.0 fluorometer, sized with a Bioanalyzer 2100, and then quantified again using the KAPA Library Quantification kit. A separate single-read 150-cycle Illumina NextSeq 550 flow cell was used to sequence each immunoSEQ 96-well plate. Processing in the source paper ran as follows. The immunoSEQ output contained only junctional sequences without quality scores, so filtering could not match that applied to full-length reads. Sequences were annotated with PyIR, a Python wrapper for IgBLAST v1.9, using IMGT germline references to assign V/J genes and CDR3. Any read was removed if the V/J assignment was weak (E-value above 1e-6), the CDR3 was missing, or the read contained stop codons, out-of-frame junctions, or ambiguous translated residues. V3J clonotypes were defined as sequences sharing the same inferred V gene, J gene, and CDR3 amino acid sequence. Percentage overlap between repertoires was computed as shared unique clonotypes divided by the size of the smaller repertoire. RTK rarefaction, the Chao1 estimator, and Recon v2.1 estimates of unobserved clonotypes were used to assess repertoire richness. OLGA was used to compute generation probabilities for all TCRbeta clonotypes that the gDNA method yielded from several donors. TCRdb took over this immuneACCESS table, retaining in-frame rearrangements with V and J assigned. Such tables are incomplete; in checked studies, under half of the missing clones stem from an unresolved V gene, and the remainder is unexplained. That table gives V, J and clone size, and the DNA gave D and trimming. Counted in this sample were 1 million to 1.3 million clones; 75% to 85% of them appeared once. More than 0.55% of the sample rests with the top ten.

The donors were healthy, HIV-negative adults who had no recently reported acute infections or vaccinations. Every donor was a Caucasian adult residing in Nashville, Tennessee, USA. CD4+ T cells were enriched through magnetic negative selection, after which naive cells were positively selected on CD45RA and the remaining negative fraction served as the memory subset. Blood was collected by leukapheresis, and PBMCs were isolated by Ficoll-Histopaque density gradient centrifugation and then cryopreserved in liquid nitrogen vapor phase. Purity and quantity of every magnetically sorted T cell population were checked by analytical flow cytometry. Genomic DNA was isolated from each sorted fraction and quantified by UV absorbance on a Nanodrop 2000c. This clone has just a few counts. Its target antigen remains unknown. No base quality information exists; no much larger clone differs at one position. The germline V gene (reference sequence) gives CDR1 as LNHDA and CDR2 as SQIVND. The CDR3 sequence holds 15 residues, the cysteine and phenylalanine included. The kept DNA is CDR3 alone, 45 bases in frame from the first base. V sheds 1 base and J sheds 6 bases, leaving 13 bases between their ends.

This clonotype was sampled from a man younger than 30 in good health. Some clones in this sample may be carry-over from other donors' samples. The chain employs TRBV19 and TRBJ1-5; the D region possibly corresponds to TRBD1 (6 bases align). The specimen sequenced was memory CD4+ T cells from PBMCs. Per the publication, the cell subset or site label means: CD45RA-negative fraction. The CDR3 protein: CASSIGGGGGQPQHF. The sequenced DNA is TGTGCCAGTAGTATAGGAGGAGGGGGTGGTCAGCCCCAGCATTTT.